This T cell receptor (beta chain) derives from a study of T-cell reconstitution after alpha-beta-depleted transplantation in children. Researchers prepared the TCRbeta library using unique molecular identifiers, the study reports. TCRdb re-called the PCR reads with MiXCR, one entry per CDR3 protein. The repertoire holds around 200,000 distinct CDR3 sequences, with approximately 8% as singletons. The CDR3 has 16 amino acids. The V end was cut by 0 bases, the J end by 0 bases, with 7 bases between. The germline V gene encodes CDR1 SGHRS and CDR2 YFSETQ. There are many counts of this clonotype. Its antigen is not identified. Study-wide results and limits: The high TCRbeta diversity at day 60 in some patients came from surviving recipient T cells and thymic progenitors. Roughly two months post-transplant, alpha-beta T cells reportedly originated from several hundred graft clones that had expanded.

This sample comprised PBMCs, mostly from graft donor cells, obtained 360 days after TCRalphabeta/CD19-depleted stem cell transplant. The TCR was taken from a male patient between 2 and 15 years old who had a stem cell transplant for acute myeloid leukemia, so the T cells may come from the graft donor. This chain joins TRBV5-1 and TRBJ1-6; D is unclear. CDR3 residues: CASSLDLSSYNSPLHF. The CDR3 coding sequence is TGCGCCAGCAGCTTGGATCTTAGCTCCTATAATTCACCCCTCCACTTT.